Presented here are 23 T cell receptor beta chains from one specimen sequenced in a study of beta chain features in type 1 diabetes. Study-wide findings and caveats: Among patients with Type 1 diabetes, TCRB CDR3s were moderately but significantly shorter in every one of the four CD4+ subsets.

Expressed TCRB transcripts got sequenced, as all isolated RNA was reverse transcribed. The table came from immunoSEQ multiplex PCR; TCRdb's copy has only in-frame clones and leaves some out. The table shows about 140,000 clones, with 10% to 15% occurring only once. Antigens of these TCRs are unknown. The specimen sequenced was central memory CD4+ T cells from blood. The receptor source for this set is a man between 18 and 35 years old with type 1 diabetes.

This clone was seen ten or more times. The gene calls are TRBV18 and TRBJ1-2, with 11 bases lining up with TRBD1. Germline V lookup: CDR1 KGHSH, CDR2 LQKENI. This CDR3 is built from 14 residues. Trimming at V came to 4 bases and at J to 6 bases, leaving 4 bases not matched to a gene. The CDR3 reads CASSLMGQGDGYTF. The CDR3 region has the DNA TGTGCCAGCTCACTGATGGGACAGGGGGATGGCTACACCTTC.

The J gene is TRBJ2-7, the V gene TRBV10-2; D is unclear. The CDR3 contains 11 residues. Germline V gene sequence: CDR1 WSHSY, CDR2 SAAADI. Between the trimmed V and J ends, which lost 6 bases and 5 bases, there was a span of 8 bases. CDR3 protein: CASSPQNEQYF. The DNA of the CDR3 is TGCGCCAGCAGCCCACAAAACGAGCAGTACTTC.

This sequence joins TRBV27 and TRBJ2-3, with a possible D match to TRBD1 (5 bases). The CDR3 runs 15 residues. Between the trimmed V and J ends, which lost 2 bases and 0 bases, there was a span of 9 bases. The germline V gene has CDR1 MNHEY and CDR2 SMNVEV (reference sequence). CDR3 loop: CASSLIGQSTDTQYF. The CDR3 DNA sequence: TGTGCCAGCAGTTTAATAGGACAAAGCACAGATACGCAGTATTTT.

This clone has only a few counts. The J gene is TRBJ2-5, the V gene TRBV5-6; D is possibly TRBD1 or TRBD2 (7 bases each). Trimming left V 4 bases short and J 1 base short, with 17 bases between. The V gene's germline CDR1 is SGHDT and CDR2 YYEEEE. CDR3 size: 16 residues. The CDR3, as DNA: TGTGCCAGCAGCATGCGCGGGGGACAGCGCCAAGAGACCCAGTACTTC. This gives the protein CASSMRGGQRQETQYF.

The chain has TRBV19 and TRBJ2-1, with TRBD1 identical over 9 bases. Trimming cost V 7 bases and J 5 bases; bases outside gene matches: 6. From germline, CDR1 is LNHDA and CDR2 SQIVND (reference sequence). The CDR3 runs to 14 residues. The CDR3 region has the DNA TGTGCCAGTACTCACGGGACAGGGAACAATGAGCAGTTCTTC. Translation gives CASTHGTGNNEQFF.

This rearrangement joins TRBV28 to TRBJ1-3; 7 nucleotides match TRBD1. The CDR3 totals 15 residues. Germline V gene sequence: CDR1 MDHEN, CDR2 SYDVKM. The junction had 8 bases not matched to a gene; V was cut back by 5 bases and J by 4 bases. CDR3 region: CASSRGQATGNTIYF. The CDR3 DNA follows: TGTGCCAGCAGTAGAGGACAGGCAACCGGAAACACCATATATTTT.

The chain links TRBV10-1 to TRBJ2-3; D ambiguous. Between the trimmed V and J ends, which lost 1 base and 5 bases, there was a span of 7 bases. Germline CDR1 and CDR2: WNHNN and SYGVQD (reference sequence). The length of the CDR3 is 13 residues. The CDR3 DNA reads TGCGCCAGCAGTGAGTACTCGGGAGATACGCAGTATTTT. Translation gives CASSEYSGDTQYF.

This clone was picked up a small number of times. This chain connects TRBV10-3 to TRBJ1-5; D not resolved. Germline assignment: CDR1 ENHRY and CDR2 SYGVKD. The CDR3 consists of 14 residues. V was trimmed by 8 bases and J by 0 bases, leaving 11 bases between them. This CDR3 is CAIRGSTSNQPQHF. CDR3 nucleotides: TGTGCCATCCGGGGATCAACTAGCAATCAGCCCCAGCATTTT.

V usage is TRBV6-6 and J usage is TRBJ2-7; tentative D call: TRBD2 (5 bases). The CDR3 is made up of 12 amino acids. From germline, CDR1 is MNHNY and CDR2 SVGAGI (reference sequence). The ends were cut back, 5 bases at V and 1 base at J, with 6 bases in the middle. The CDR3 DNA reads TGTGCCAGCAGTCCGGGATCCTACGAGCAGTACTTC. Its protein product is CASSPGSYEQYF.

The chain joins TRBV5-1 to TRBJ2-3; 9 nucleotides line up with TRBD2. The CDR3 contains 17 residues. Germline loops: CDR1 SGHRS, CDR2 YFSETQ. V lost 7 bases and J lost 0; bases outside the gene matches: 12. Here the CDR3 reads CASPIGLASLSTDTQYF. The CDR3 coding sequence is TGCGCCAGCCCAATCGGACTAGCGTCCCTTAGCACAGATACGCAGTATTTT.

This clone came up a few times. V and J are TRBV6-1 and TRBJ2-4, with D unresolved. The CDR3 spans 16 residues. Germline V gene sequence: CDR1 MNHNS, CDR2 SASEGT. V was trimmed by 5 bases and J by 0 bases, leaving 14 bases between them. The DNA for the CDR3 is TGTGCCAGCAGTCAAGGGCAGACAATAGCCAAAAACATTCAGTACTTC. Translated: CASSQGQTIAKNIQYF.

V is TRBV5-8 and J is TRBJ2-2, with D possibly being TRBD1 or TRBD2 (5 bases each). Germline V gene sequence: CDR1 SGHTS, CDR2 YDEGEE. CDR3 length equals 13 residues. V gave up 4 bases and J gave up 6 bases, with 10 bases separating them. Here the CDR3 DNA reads TGTGCCAGCAGCCCCTCGGGGCCCGGGGAGCTGTTTTTT. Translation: CASSPSGPGELFF.

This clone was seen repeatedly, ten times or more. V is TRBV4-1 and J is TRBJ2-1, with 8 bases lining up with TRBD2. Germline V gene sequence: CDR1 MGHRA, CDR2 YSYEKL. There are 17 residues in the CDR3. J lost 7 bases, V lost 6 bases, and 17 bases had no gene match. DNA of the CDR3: TGCGCCAGCAGTCCTCAAGGAGGTAGCGGGGTAGAAAATGAGCAGTTCTTC. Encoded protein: CASSPQGGSGVENEQFF.

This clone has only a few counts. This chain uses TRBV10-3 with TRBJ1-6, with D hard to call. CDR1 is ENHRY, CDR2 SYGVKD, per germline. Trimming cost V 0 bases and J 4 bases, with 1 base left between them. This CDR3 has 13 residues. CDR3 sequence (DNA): TGTGCCATCAGTGAGTCGTATAATTCACCCCTCCACTTT. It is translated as CAISESYNSPLHF.

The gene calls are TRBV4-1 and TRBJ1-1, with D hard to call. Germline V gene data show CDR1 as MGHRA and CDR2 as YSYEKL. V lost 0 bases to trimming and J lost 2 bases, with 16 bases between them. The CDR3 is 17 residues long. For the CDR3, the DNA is TGCGCCAGCAGCCAAGACCACGGACTATCAGGAAACACTGAAGCTTTCTTT. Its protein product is CASSQDHGLSGNTEAFF.

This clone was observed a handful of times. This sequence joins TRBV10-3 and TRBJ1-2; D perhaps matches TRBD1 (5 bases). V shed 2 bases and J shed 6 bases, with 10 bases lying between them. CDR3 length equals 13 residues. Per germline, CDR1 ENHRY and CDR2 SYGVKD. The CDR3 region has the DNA TGTGCCATCAGTGAGCAGGGTGATAATGGCTACACCTTC. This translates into CAISEQGDNGYTF.

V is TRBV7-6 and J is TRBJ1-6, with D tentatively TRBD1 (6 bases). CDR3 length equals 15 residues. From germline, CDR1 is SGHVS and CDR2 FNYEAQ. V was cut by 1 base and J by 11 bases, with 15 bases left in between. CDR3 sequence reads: CASSLEQGGGAPLHF. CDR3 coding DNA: TGTGCCAGCAGCTTAGAACAGGGTGGAGGTGCACCCCTCCACTTT.

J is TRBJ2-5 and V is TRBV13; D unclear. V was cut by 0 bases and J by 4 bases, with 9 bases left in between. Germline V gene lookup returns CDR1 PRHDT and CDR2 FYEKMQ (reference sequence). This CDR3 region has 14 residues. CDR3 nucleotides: TGTGCCAGCAGCTTAGGCCTAAAAGTAGAGACCCAGTACTTC. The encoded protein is CASSLGLKVETQYF.

The CDR3: CASSRAPGGYYEQYF. As DNA, the CDR3 is TGTGCCAGCAGCCGTGCGCCAGGGGGGTACTACGAGCAGTACTTC. This sequence joins TRBV7-2 and TRBJ2-7, with a tentative D call TRBD1 (7 bases). This CDR3 contains 15 residues. The V gene's germline CDR1 is SGHTA and CDR2 FQGNSA. Between the trimmed V and J ends, which lost 5 bases and 3 bases, there was a span of 17 bases.

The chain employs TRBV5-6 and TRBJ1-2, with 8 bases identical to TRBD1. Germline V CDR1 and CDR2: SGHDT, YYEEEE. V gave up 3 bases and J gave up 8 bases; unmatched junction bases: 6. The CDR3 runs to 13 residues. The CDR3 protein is CASSWTGTGGYTF. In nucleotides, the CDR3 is TGTGCCAGCAGCTGGACAGGGACTGGGGGCTACACCTTC.

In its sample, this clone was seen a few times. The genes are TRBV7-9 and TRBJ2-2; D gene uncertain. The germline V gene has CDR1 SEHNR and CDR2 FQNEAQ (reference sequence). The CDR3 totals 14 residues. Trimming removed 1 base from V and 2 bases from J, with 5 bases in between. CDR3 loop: CASSLDVNTGELFF. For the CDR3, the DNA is TGTGCCAGCAGCTTAGATGTTAACACCGGGGAGCTGTTTTTT.

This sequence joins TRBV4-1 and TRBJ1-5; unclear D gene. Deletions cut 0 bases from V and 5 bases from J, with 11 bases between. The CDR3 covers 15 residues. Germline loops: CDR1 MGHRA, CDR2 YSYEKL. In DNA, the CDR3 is TGCGCCAGCAGCCAAGAAGGCCGAAGGGATCAGCCCCAGCATTTT. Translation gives CASSQEGRRDQPQHF.

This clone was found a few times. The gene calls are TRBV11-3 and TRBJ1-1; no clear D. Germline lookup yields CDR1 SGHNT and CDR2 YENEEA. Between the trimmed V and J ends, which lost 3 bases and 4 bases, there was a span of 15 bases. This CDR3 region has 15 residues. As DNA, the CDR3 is TGTGCCAGCAGCTTCGCTGGGCCTGCTGGCACTGAAGCTTTCTTT. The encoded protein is CASSFAGPAGTEAFF.